This is a list of T cell receptor beta chains from one sample in a study of blood T cell repertoires in COVID-19. The table came from immunoSEQ multiplex PCR; TCRdb's copy has only in-frame clones and leaves some out. The profile covers some 200,000 clones, with about 82% appearing a single time and 0.95% taken by the ten largest. Material for sequencing was peripheral blood. These receptors all come from a man aged 60-69 years with COVID-19, enrolled during active disease. Both conserved end residues are part of each CDR3. The D gene is left open where the match is weak. The size entry is marked missing in some rows and otherwise reads once, few, many or a size class.

d_gene	v_gene	abundance	j_gene	CDR3nt	CDR3aa
TRBD1	TRBV6-5	.	TRBJ1-6	TGTGCCACCAGGGACAGGGTTTCACCCCTCCACTTT	CATRDRVSPLHF
.	TRBV3-1/TRBV3-2	once	TRBJ2-1	TGTGCCAGCAGCCCGGGGAATGAGCAGTTCTTC	CASSPGNEQFF
.	TRBV7-9	.	TRBJ1-2	TGTGCCAGCAGCCCCCGGGAAAACTATGGCTACACCTTC	CASSPRENYGYTF
.	TRBV28	.	TRBJ1-5	TGTGCCAGCACTCGAAGGGGTTTCAATCAGCCCCAGCATTTT	CASTRRGFNQPQHF
.	TRBV7-2	.	TRBJ2-5	TGTGCCAGCAGCTTGAACGGGGGGCTTGGCGAGACCCAGTACTTC	CASSLNGGLGETQYF
TRBD1	TRBV10-3	.	TRBJ1-5	TGTGCCATCAGTATTGGGACAGGGGTCGGTCAGCCCCAGCATTTT	CAISIGTGVGQPQHF
.	TRBV10-3	.	TRBJ1-3	TGTGCCATCAGTCTGGGTAGCAACGGAAACACCATATATTTT	CAISLGSNGNTIYF
.	TRBV3-1/TRBV3-2	.	TRBJ1-3	TGTGCCAGCAGCCAAGAACCCCGAGGGCGGAGCTCTGGAAACACCATATATTTT	CASSQEPRGRSSGNTIYF
.	TRBV11-2	.	TRBJ1-2	TGTGCCAGCAGCTTTATAAGTCAGGGGCCTCTCCCCTATGGCTACACCTTC	CASSFISQGPLPYGYTF
.	TRBV28	.	TRBJ1-3	TGTGCCAGCAGTCCCTCGTCTGGGAGCTCTGGAAACACCATATATTTT	CASSPSSGSSGNTIYF